These T cell receptor beta chains were read from a single sample in a study of blood T cell repertoires in COVID-19. Clones were read by immunoSEQ multiplex PCR, and TCRdb kept only the in-frame ones, dropping some. The table lists under 200,000 clones, 80% to 90% of them singletons. Sequenced input: peripheral blood. These receptors all come from a woman aged 45-65 years with COVID-19, enrolled during active disease. CDR3s include the opening cysteine and the closing phenylalanine or tryptophan.

V gene: TRBV7-2
J gene: TRBJ2-7
CDR3 protein: CASSLEPGHLYEQYF

V gene: TRBV19
J gene: TRBJ2-2
CDR3 protein: CASSVRGWNTGELFF

V gene: TRBV7-8
J gene: TRBJ1-5
CDR3 protein: CASSLQGYGSNQPQHF

V gene: TRBV9
J gene: TRBJ1-1
CDR3 protein: CASSPTPEGNTEAFF

V gene: TRBV7-9
J gene: TRBJ2-3
CDR3 protein: CASTWRETDTQYF

V gene: TRBV6-2/TRBV6-3
J gene: TRBJ2-3
CDR3 protein: CASSYRTSPPDTQYF

V gene: TRBV2
J gene: TRBJ1-1
CDR3 protein: CASRLWESMNTEAFF

V gene: TRBV7-9
J gene: TRBJ2-5
CDR3 protein: CASNSMETQYF

V gene: TRBV19
J gene: TRBJ2-5
CDR3 protein: CASSIVGGALETQYF

V gene: TRBV6-2/TRBV6-3
J gene: TRBJ2-3
CDR3 protein: CASSYGTGGATDTQYF

V gene: TRBV27
J gene: TRBJ1-2
CDR3 protein: CASRPTGGYGYTF

V gene: TRBV5-1
J gene: TRBJ1-2
CDR3 protein: CASRPGQENYGYTF

V gene: TRBV5-1
J gene: TRBJ1-1
CDR3 protein: CASSWGQGGTEAFF

V gene: TRBV19
J gene: TRBJ1-5
CDR3 protein: CASSIAEYSNQPQHF

V gene: TRBV6-5
J gene: TRBJ2-7
CDR3 protein: CASSYYLQGASYEQYF

V gene: TRBV18
J gene: TRBJ2-3
CDR3 protein: CASSPPRAGGPSDTQYF

V gene: TRBV5-1
J gene: TRBJ1-1
CDR3 protein: CASSFGSGVGNTEAFF

V gene: TRBV6-5
J gene: TRBJ1-1
CDR3 protein: CASSRDRRTEAFF

V gene: TRBV9
J gene: TRBJ2-5
CDR3 protein: CASSVAGQEETQYF

V gene: TRBV29-1
J gene: TRBJ2-1
CDR3 protein: CSVSQTSGGEQFF

V gene: TRBV11-2
J gene: TRBJ2-1
CDR3 protein: CASSSITIDEQFF